The next 25 T cell receptor beta chains were all read from a single sample in a study of T cells in Graves' hyperthyroidism and ophthalmopathy. There were TCR beta CDR3 regions amplified from RNA transcripts. HTBI primers were employed in a first-round RT-PCR of the TCR CDR3. TCRdb re-called the multiplex PCR reads through MiXCR, storing one row per CDR3 protein. The sample includes about 640,000 distinct CDR3 sequences, over 40% of them seen just once. Sequencing was carried out using peripheral blood or thyroid tissue (not recorded which). Receptors originate from an adult man with Graves' disease, either hyperthyroidism or ophthalmopathy (not recorded which).

This clonotype was seen many times. V gene TRBV12-3 or TRBV12-4 combines with J gene TRBJ1-5, with D unresolved. This CDR3 has 14 residues. Trimming pared 5 bases from V and 6 bases from J, leaving 14 bases between. The CDR3 is CASSPETSSQPQHF. In nucleotides, the CDR3 is TGTGCCAGCAGTCCCGAGACATCTAGTCAGCCCCAGCATTTT.

The chain employs TRBV24-1 and TRBJ2-2; TRBD2 is a possible D gene (6 bases). The germline gives CDR1 KGHDR, CDR2 SFDVKD. Deletions cut 6 bases from V and 1 base from J, with 11 bases between. The length of the CDR3 is 15 residues. The DNA for the CDR3 is TGTGCCACCAGTCCGTTGGGGGGGAACACCGGGGAGCTGTTTTTT. This codes for CATSPLGGNTGELFF.

V is TRBV4-2 and J is TRBJ2-7; TRBD2 matches 8 bases. Trimming cost V 4 bases and J 4 bases; bases outside gene matches: 9. This CDR3 is 15 amino acids long. Germline assignment: CDR1 LGHNA and CDR2 YNFKEQ. The CDR3 DNA reads TGTGCCAGCAGCCCGGGGGGGAGCCTTTTATACGAGCAGTACTTC. Its protein product is CASSPGGSLLYEQYF.

About this clonotype itself: This may arise from a read error, as a much more abundant clone is one base away. The chain carries TRBV10-2 and TRBJ1-3, with D possibly TRBD1 on 6 matching bases. Germline V CDR1 and CDR2: WSHSY, SAAADI. CDR3 length equals 13 residues. The CDR3 DNA follows: TGCGCCAGCAGTGATGTATCTTGGGACACCACATATTTT. Translation: CASSDVSWDTTYF.

Details on this clonotype: One end of the junction fails to match germline, which may point to a read error. The chain uses TRBV6-5 and TRBJ2-7; no clear D. CDR1 and CDR2 (germline): MNHEY, SVGAGI. There are 11 residues in the CDR3. The CDR3 spells CASSFLYEQHF. The CDR3 region has the DNA TGTGCCAGCAGTTTCCTTTACGAGCAGCACTTC.

V gene TRBV20-1 combines with J gene TRBJ1-1; 7 bases line up with TRBD1. V was clipped by 0 bases and J by 6 bases; unmatched bases: 10. This CDR3 spans 15 amino acids. Germline assignment: CDR1 DFQATT and CDR2 SNEGSKA (reference sequence). The CDR3 protein is CSARDMRGHRAEAFF. The CDR3 nucleotides are TGCAGTGCTAGAGATATGAGGGGGCATAGAGCTGAAGCTTTCTTT.

This clonotype has only one observation. Sequence at one end of the junction differs from germline and may be a read error. The J gene is TRBJ1-1, the V gene TRBV24-1, with a tentative D call TRBD1 (5 bases). The CDR3 spans 14 residues. Germline V gives CDR1 KGHDR, CDR2 SFDVKD. This CDR3 is CASSRNGGNTEAFF. The CDR3 bases are TGTGCCAGCAGTCGAAACGGGGGAAACACTGAAGCTTTCTTT.

This clonotype has ten or more counts. This sequence joins TRBV7-2 and TRBJ1-6; no definite D call. V lost 0 bases, J lost 9 bases, and 6 bases lay in between. The CDR3 totals 13 residues. Germline V gene data show CDR1 as SGHTA and CDR2 as FQGNSA. CDR3 DNA sequence: TGTGCCAGCAGCTTAGCTCTTAGTTCACCCCTCCACTTT. Protein product: CASSLALSSPLHF. Supplemented by reference TRBV7-2 and TRBJ1-6, the full variable domain reads GAGVSQSPSNKVTEKGKDVELRCDPISGHTALYWYRQSLGQGLEFLIYFQGNSAPDKSGLPSDRFSAERTGGSVSTLTIQRTQQEDSAVYLCASSLALSSPLHFGNGTRLTVT.

The chain links TRBV25-1 to TRBJ1-4, with D uncertain. The V end was cut by 11 bases, the J end by 6 bases, with 22 bases between. Per the germline V gene, CDR1 is MGHDK and CDR2 is SYGVNS. CDR3 size: 15 residues. The CDR3 loop is CAWSVGQRADEKLFF. CDR3 DNA: TGTGCCTGGAGTGTAGGGCAGCGTGCGGATGAAAAACTGTTTTTT.

This sequence joins TRBV19 and TRBJ1-5; the match to TRBD1 covers 10 bases. The CDR3 has 14 residues. J lost 7 bases, V lost 3 bases, and 3 bases had no gene match. Germline assignment: CDR1 LNHDA and CDR2 SQIVND (reference sequence). For the CDR3, the DNA is TGTGCCAGTAGTATGGGACAGGGGCTACAGCCCCAGCATTTT. Translated: CASSMGQGLQPQHF.

In the case of this clonotype: Germline is not matched at one junction end, which may reflect a read error. V gene TRBV19 combines with J gene TRBJ1-1, with TRBD1 matching 7 bases. From germline, CDR1 is LNHDA and CDR2 SQIVND (reference sequence). This CDR3 region has 15 residues. The CDR3 DNA reads as TGTACCAGTAGTACACAGACAGGGATGAACACTGAAGCTTTCTTT. The encoded protein is CTSSTQTGMNTEAFF.

The chain links TRBV6-6 to TRBJ2-7; 7 nucleotides agree with TRBD2. Germline V gives CDR1 MNHNY, CDR2 SVGAGI (reference sequence). V shed 8 bases, J shed 5 bases, and the junction held 12 bases outside the gene matches. This CDR3 has 14 residues. The CDR3 DNA reads as TGTGCCAGCCTAATTCGCGGGAGTATCAACGAGCAGTACTTC. It yields the protein CASLIRGSINEQYF.

The chain links TRBV6-5 to TRBJ1-1; D remains unclear. The CDR3 runs to 16 residues. V lost 2 bases and J lost 0, with 13 bases in between. Germline CDR1 and CDR2: MNHEY and SVGAGI. The CDR3 is CASSYSGVGMNTEAFF. The CDR3 DNA follows: TGTGCCAGCAGTTACAGCGGAGTAGGAATGAACACTGAAGCTTTCTTT.

In this sample, this clonotype turned up many times. This rearrangement joins TRBV24-1 to TRBJ1-1; TRBD1 agrees at 7 bases. Germline V gene data show CDR1 as KGHDR and CDR2 as SFDVKD. The length of the CDR3 is 15 residues. V lost 2 bases and J lost 5; bases outside the gene matches: 7. DNA for the CDR3: TGTGCCACCAGTGATTCGACAGGGCGTTTTACTGAAGCTTTCTTT. It translates to CATSDSTGRFTEAFF.

In DNA form, the CDR3 reads TGTGCCAGCGGAGAGACTAGCGGGGAGCTGTTTTTT. Amino acid sequence: CASGETSGELFF. The chain employs TRBV2 and TRBJ2-2, with D tentatively TRBD2 (6 bases). This CDR3 comprises 12 residues. V lost 8 bases and J 7 bases, leaving 11 bases between the germline ends. CDR1 and CDR2 (germline): SNHLY, FYNNEI.

This clonotype was observed at least ten times. The chain joins TRBV5-6 to TRBJ2-5; D is uncertain. V was shortened by 4 bases and J by 1 base, with 5 bases between the two germline ends. Germline V CDR1 and CDR2: SGHDT, YYEEEE. This CDR3 is built from 12 residues. The DNA of the CDR3 is TGTGCCAGCAGCCAATTCCAAGAGACCCAGTACTTC. Translated, it gives CASSQFQETQYF.

With respect to this clonotype: Since a much larger clone is just one base distant, this may be a read error. The rearrangement uses TRBV15 and TRBJ1-5; D uncertain. Trimming shortened V by 1 base and J by 1 base, and 11 bases separated the two germline ends. The CDR3 is 16 residues long. CDR1 and CDR2 (germline): LNHNV, YYDKDF (reference sequence). This chain's CDR3 is CATSRGEPGSNQPQHF. As DNA, the CDR3 is TGTGCCACCAGCAGAGGGGAACCGGGAAGCAATCAGCCCCAGCATTTT.

This clonotype was recorded at least ten times. The rearrangement links TRBV7-2 to TRBJ1-2, with 7 bases lining up with TRBD1. Germline CDR1 is SGHTA and CDR2 is FQGNSA. With 5 bases clipped from V and 6 bases from J, the junction kept 6 bases outside the gene matches. The CDR3 has 13 amino acids. The CDR3 protein is CASSIQGRDGYTF. The CDR3 DNA is TGTGCCAGCAGCATACAGGGGAGGGATGGCTACACCTTC.

This sequence joins TRBV24-1 and TRBJ2-7; D remains ambiguous. This CDR3 comprises 13 residues. Between the trimmed V and J ends, which lost 4 bases and 3 bases, there was a span of 9 bases. Germline CDR1 reads KGHDR; CDR2 reads SFDVKD. CDR3 nucleotides: TGTGCCACCAGTGACAGATACTACTACGAGCAGTACTTC. Protein product: CATSDRYYYEQYF.

This rearrangement joins TRBV12-3 or TRBV12-4 to TRBJ1-6; D remains ambiguous. The V and J ends lost 6 bases and 8 bases respectively, with 11 bases between them. CDR3 length equals 13 residues. CDR3 nucleotides: TGTGCCAGCAGGCCGGACGGATATTCACCCCTCCACTTT. Its translation is CASRPDGYSPLHF.

This clonotype was recorded at least ten times. The chain combines TRBV12-3 or TRBV12-4 with TRBJ1-1; D perhaps matches TRBD1 (5 bases). The CDR3 is 14 residues long. Trimming took off 10 bases at V and 6 bases at J, with 21 bases between the two ends. The CDR3 loop is CAISTGARSAEAFF. The DNA of the CDR3 is TGTGCCATCTCAACCGGGGCTCGGAGCGCTGAAGCTTTCTTT.

In this sample, this clonotype turned up a few times. V usage is TRBV12-3 or TRBV12-4 and J usage is TRBJ1-2, with a possible D match to TRBD1 (5 bases). This CDR3 comprises 11 residues. The germline V and J ends were trimmed by 6 bases and 7 bases, with 9 bases remaining between them. The CDR3 region is CASSQGRGYTF. As DNA, the CDR3 is TGTGCCAGCAGCCAGGGTCGTGGCTACACCTTC.

The rearrangement joins TRBV19 to TRBJ1-6, with 8 bases aligning to TRBD1. V shed 5 bases and J 5 bases; nucleotides not matched to a gene: 11. The CDR3 consists of 17 residues. In germline, CDR1 is LNHDA, CDR2 SQIVND (reference sequence). Here the CDR3 reads CASSPRPGQAHNSPLHF. The CDR3 DNA reads TGTGCCAGTAGTCCTCGACCGGGACAGGCTCATAATTCACCCCTCCACTTT. Complete variable domain (other parts from reference TRBV19 and TRBJ1-6): DGGITQSPKYLFRKEGQNVTLSCEQNLNHDAMYWYRQDPGQGLRLIYYSQIVNDFQKGDIAEGYSVSREKKESFPLTVTSAQKNPTAFYLCASSPRPGQAHNSPLHFGNGTRLTVT.

This clonotype was picked up a small number of times. The rearrangement joins TRBV7-6 to TRBJ1-2, with D perhaps TRBD1 (5 bases). The V and J ends lost 0 bases and 2 bases respectively, with 10 bases between them. CDR1 SGHVS and CDR2 FNYEAQ come from the germline V gene. This CDR3 comprises 15 residues. CDR3 region: CASSLAVGGNYGYTF. In nucleotides, the CDR3 is TGTGCCAGCAGCTTAGCGGTCGGGGGGAACTATGGCTACACCTTC. The full variable domain, completed using reference TRBV7-6 and TRBJ1-2, is GAGVSQSPRYKVTKRGQDVALRCDPISGHVSLYWYRQALGQGPEFLTYFNYEAQQDKSGLPNDRFSAERPEGSISTLTIQRTEQRDSAMYRCASSLAVGGNYGYTFGSGTRLTVV.

The rearrangement uses TRBV7-2 and TRBJ1-5; no clear D. V shed 1 base and J shed 7 bases, with 8 bases lying between them. This CDR3 is built from 13 residues. The V gene's germline CDR1 is SGHTA and CDR2 FQGNSA. CDR3 coding DNA: TGTACCAGCAGCTTAGAGGGTAACCAGCCCCAGCATTTT. Amino acid sequence: CTSSLEGNQPQHF.